This T cell receptor (beta chain) was profiled in a study of shared clonotypes between healthy human individuals. Trimming removed 4 bases from V and 5 bases from J; junction bases left unmatched: 5. Per germline, CDR1 SGHTA and CDR2 FQGNSA. The CDR3 extends over 13 amino acids. Sequencing was performed with immunoSEQ multiplex PCR; in TCRdb, only in-frame clones are kept and a portion is missing. The sample records some 1,100,000 clones, 75% to 80% being singletons. The receptor was isolated from a man in his late teens or twenties in good health. Some clones in this sample may be carry-over from other donors' samples. Sample: memory CD4+ T cells from PBMCs. The subset denotes: CD45RA-negative fraction. The chain links TRBV7-2 to TRBJ2-7, with 7 bases that match TRBD2. The CDR3 sequence: CASSWGGINEQYF. The CDR3 DNA sequence: TGTGCCAGCAGCTGGGGGGGGATCAACGAGCAGTACTTC.